This is a list of T cell receptor beta chains from one sample in a study of shared clonotypes between healthy human individuals. Clones were sequenced by immunoSEQ multiplex PCR, and TCRdb holds only the in-frame ones, with some missing. The table shows some 480,000 clones, with around 80% occurring only once. What was sequenced was PBMCs. The receptors come from a woman aged 40 to 50 in good health. Some clones in this sample may be carry-over from other donors' samples. Each CDR3 is given with its conserved first and last residue. Each record gives: J gene, D gene, CDR3 length, V gene, clone size, CDR3 DNA, CDR3 protein. D genes are given only for firm matches. The size entry is marked missing in some rows and otherwise reads once, few, many or a size class.

>TRBJ1-1|NA|14|TRBV5-1|NA
TGCGCCAGCAGCCTAAAATCAGGGGTCACTGAAGCTTTCTTT
CASSLKSGVTEAFF
>TRBJ1-2|NA|13|TRBV28|NA
TGTGCCAGCAGGTCCGGGAACTTGTATGGCTACACCTTC
CASRSGNLYGYTF
>TRBJ1-5|NA|18|TRBV5-4|many
TGTGCCACCTCCCCCCGACCGGGACAAATTATAGGCAATCAGCCCCAGCATTTT
CATSPRPGQIIGNQPQHF
>TRBJ2-1|NA|18|TRBV6-1|NA
TGTGCCAGCAGTGAACTACTAGTTCCCGTAAGCTCCTACAATGAGCAGTTCTTC
CASSELLVPVSSYNEQFF
>TRBJ2-1|NA|13|TRBV6-5|NA
TGTGCCAGCAGTTACTCGGGCTACAATGAGCAGTTCTTC
CASSYSGYNEQFF
>TRBJ2-1|NA|14|TRBV14|NA
TGTGCCAGCAGGGGTGGGGGAAGTTACAATGAGCAGTTCTTC
CASRGGGSYNEQFF
>TRBJ2-3|TRBD1|15|TRBV6-4|NA
TGTGCCAGCAGTGAAGGACAGGGGGAGGCAGATACGCAGTATTTT
CASSEGQGEADTQYF
>TRBJ2-6|NA|16|TRBV4-3|many
TGCGCCAGCAGCCAAGATGGGGGGACAGGGGCCAACGTCCTGACTTTC
CASSQDGGTGANVLTF
>TRBJ2-7|TRBD1|13|TRBV6-5|NA
TGTGCCAGCAGTTCCGGACAGGTCCGTCAGCAGTACTTC
CASSSGQVRQQYF
>TRBJ1-3|NA|13|TRBV9|once
TGTGCCAGCAGCGCGAACCCGGGAAACACCATATATTTT
CASSANPGNTIYF
>TRBJ2-5|NA|11|TRBV20-1|NA
TGCAGTGCTAGACCCGATAAGACCCAGTACTTC
CSARPDKTQYF
>TRBJ2-5|TRBD1|16|TRBV7-9|NA
TGTGCCAGCAGCTTAGAGGGGACAGGGCGGGGGGAGACCCAGTACTTC
CASSLEGTGRGETQYF
>TRBJ2-1|NA|13|TRBV19|once
TGTGCCAGTAGTATTCCTTACTACAATGAGCAGTTCTTC
CASSIPYYNEQFF
>TRBJ2-1|TRBD1|15|TRBV4-2|NA
TGTGCCAGCAGCCACGGACAGGGGGCAGATAATGAGCAGTTCTTC
CASSHGQGADNEQFF
>TRBJ1-2|NA|15|TRBV6-5|NA
TGTGCCAGCAGTTCCGCCTCCGGGATCTCCCGGGGCTACACCTTC
CASSSASGISRGYTF
>TRBJ2-7|NA|13|TRBV7-9|NA
TGTGCCAGCAGCGGGTACAAAGACTACGAGCAGTACTTC
CASSGYKDYEQYF
>TRBJ2-6|NA|14|TRBV4-3|few
TGCGCCAGCAGCCAAGATTCTGGGGCCAACGTCCTGACTTTC
CASSQDSGANVLTF
>TRBJ2-7|NA|14|TRBV4-1|NA
TGCGCCAGCAGCCAAGTACAGGGTACCTACGAGCAGTACTTC
CASSQVQGTYEQYF
>TRBJ1-5|NA|14|TRBV5-5|NA
TGTGCCAGCAGCCCAGACAGTCAGGGTCAGCCCCAGCATTTT
CASSPDSQGQPQHF
>TRBJ2-1|TRBD2|12|TRBV5-1|once
TGCGCCAGCAGATTTAGCGGGCCTGAGCAGTTCTTC
CASRFSGPEQFF
>TRBJ2-3|NA|14|TRBV6-5|NA
TGTGCCAGCAGTTACGCTAGCGGCACAGATACGCAGTATTTT
CASSYASGTDTQYF
>TRBJ2-1|TRBD2|17|TRBV4-3|many
TGCGCCAGCAGCCAAGAGGTTGGGACTAGGGGGTACAATGAGCAGTTCTTC
CASSQEVGTRGYNEQFF
>TRBJ2-1|NA|15|TRBV21-1|NA
TGTGCCAGCAGCATCGGGGCAGGGGCGGGCAATGAGCAGTTCTTC
CASSIGAGAGNEQFF
>TRBJ2-2|NA|15|TRBV7-9|NA
TGTGCCAGCAGCCCCTCTCTCTATGACACCGGGGAGCTGTTTTTT
CASSPSLYDTGELFF
>TRBJ2-5|TRBD2|16|TRBV5-1|NA
TGCGCCAGCAGCGTTACTAGCGGGAAAGGGCGGGAGACCCAGTACTTC
CASSVTSGKGRETQYF
>TRBJ2-7|TRBD1|14|TRBV6-5|NA
TGTGCCAGCAGTGACGGGACAGGGATGTACGAGCAGTACTTC
CASSDGTGMYEQYF
>TRBJ2-1|NA|14|TRBV25-1|once
TGTGCCAGCAGTGAAACACCCTCGTGGAATGAGCAGTTCTTC
CASSETPSWNEQFF
>TRBJ2-3|TRBD1|14|TRBV2|NA
TGTGCCAGCAGGATCGACAGGGGGCTAGATACGCAGTATTTT
CASRIDRGLDTQYF
>TRBJ1-3|NA|13|TRBV19|NA
TGTGCCAGTCGACCCAGTCCTGGAAACACCATATATTTT
CASRPSPGNTIYF
>TRBJ1-5|TRBD1|14|TRBV6-5|NA
TGTGCCAGCAGTTATGGGCAGGGGGGGCAGCCCCAGCATTTT
CASSYGQGGQPQHF
>TRBJ1-1|NA|16|TRBV15|NA
TGTGCCACCAGCAGAGATATACGGTCCGGAAGCCCTGAAGCTTTCTTT
CATSRDIRSGSPEAFF
>TRBJ1-1|NA|14|TRBV11-3|once
TGTGCCAGCAGCTTGACGGGACAAAACACTGAAGCTTTCTTT
CASSLTGQNTEAFF
>TRBJ1-4|NA|16|TRBV28|NA
TGTGCCAGCAGTTCCCTTAGGACAACGCCTAATGAAAAACTGTTTTTT
CASSSLRTTPNEKLFF
>TRBJ2-7|NA|16|TRBV25-1|NA
TGTGCCAGCAGTGAATGGGGCAGTGAGAGCTCCTACGAGCAGTACTTC
CASSEWGSESSYEQYF
>TRBJ2-2|NA|11|TRBV2|NA
TGTGCCAGCAGTGAAGAATGGGAGCTGTTTTTT
CASSEEWELFF
>TRBJ1-6|NA|14|TRBV7-9|NA
TGTGCCAGCAGCCCCGACTCGACGAGCTCACCCCTCCACTTT
CASSPDSTSSPLHF
>TRBJ1-1|TRBD1|15|TRBV4-1|few
TGCGCCAGCAGCCAAGGACAGGGGGAATTCACTGAAGCTTTCTTT
CASSQGQGEFTEAFF